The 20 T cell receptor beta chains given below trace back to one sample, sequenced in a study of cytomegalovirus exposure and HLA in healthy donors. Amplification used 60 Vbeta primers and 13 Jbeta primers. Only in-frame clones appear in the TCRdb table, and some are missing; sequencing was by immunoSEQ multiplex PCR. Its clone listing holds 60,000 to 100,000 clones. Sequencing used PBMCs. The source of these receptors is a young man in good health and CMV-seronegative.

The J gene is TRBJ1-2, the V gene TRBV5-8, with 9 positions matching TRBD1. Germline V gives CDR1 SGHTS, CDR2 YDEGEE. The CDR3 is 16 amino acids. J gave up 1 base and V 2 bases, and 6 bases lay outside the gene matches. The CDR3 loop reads CASSLLGQGSNYGYTF. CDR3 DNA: TGTGCCAGCAGCTTATTGGGACAGGGAAGTAACTATGGCTACACCTTC.

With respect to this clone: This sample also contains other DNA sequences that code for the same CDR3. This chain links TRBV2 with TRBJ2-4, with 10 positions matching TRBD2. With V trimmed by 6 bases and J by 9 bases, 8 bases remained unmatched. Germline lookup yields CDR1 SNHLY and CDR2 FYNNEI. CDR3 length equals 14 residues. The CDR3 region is CASSVLAGESIQYF. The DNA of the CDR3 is TGTGCCAGCAGCGTTCTAGCGGGAGAGAGCATTCAGTACTTC.

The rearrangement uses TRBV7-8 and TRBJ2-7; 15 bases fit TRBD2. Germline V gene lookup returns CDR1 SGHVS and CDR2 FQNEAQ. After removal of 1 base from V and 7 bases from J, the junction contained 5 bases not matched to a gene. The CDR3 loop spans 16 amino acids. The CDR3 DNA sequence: TGTGCCAGCAGCTTAGAAGGGACTAGCGGGGGGCCAGAGCAGTACTTC. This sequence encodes CASSLEGTSGGPEQYF.

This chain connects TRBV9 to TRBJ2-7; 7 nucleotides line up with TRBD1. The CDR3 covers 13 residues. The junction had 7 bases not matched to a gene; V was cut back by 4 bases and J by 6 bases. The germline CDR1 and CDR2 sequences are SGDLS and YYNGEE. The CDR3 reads CASSPGQDFEQYF. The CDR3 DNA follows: TGTGCCAGCAGCCCTGGACAGGACTTCGAGCAGTACTTC.

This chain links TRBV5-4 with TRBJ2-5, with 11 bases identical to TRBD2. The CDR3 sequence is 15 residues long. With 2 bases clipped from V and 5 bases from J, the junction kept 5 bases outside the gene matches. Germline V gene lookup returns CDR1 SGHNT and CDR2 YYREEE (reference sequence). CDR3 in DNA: TGTGCCAGCAGCTTAACTAGCGGGGGTCGGGAGACCCAGTACTTC. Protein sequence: CASSLTSGGRETQYF.

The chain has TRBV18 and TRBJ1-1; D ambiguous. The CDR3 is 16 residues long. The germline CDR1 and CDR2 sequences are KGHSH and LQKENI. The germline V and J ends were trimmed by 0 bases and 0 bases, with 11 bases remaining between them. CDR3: CASSPPLAGLNTEAFF. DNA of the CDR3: TGTGCCAGCTCACCACCTCTGGCAGGCTTGAACACTGAAGCTTTCTTT. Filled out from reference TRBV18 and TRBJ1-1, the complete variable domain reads NAGVMQNPRHLVRRRGQEARLRCSPMKGHSHVYWYRQLPEEGLKFMVYLQKENIIDESGMPKERFSAEFPKEGPSILRIQQVVRGDSAAYFCASSPPLAGLNTEAFFGQGTRLTVV.

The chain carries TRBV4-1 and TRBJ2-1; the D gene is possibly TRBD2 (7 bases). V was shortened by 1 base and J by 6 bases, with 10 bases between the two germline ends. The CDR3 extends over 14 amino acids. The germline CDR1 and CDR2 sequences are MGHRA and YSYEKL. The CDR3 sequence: CASSQVRGANEQFF. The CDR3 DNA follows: TGCGCCAGCAGCCAAGTCCGGGGGGCCAATGAGCAGTTCTTC.

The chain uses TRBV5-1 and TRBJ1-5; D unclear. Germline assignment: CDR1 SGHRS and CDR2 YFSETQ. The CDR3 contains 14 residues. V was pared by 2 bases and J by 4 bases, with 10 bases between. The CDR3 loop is CASSFEGGNQPQHF. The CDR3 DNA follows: TGCGCCAGCAGCTTCGAGGGAGGGAATCAGCCCCAGCATTTT.

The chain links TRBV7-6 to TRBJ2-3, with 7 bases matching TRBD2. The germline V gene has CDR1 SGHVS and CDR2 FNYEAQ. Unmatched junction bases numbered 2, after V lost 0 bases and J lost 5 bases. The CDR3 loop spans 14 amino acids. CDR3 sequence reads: CASSLAGGRDTQYF. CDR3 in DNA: TGTGCCAGCAGCTTAGCGGGAGGGCGAGATACGCAGTATTTT. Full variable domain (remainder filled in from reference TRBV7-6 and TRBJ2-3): GAGVSQSPRYKVTKRGQDVALRCDPISGHVSLYWYRQALGQGPEFLTYFNYEAQQDKSGLPNDRFSAERPEGSISTLTIQRTEQRDSAMYRCASSLAGGRDTQYFGPGTRLTVL.

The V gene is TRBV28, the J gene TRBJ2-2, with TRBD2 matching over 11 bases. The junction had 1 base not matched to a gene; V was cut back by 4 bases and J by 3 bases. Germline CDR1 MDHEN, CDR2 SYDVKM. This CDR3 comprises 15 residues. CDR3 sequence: CASSSLAGDTGELFF. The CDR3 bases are TGTGCCAGCAGTTCACTAGCGGGGGACACCGGGGAGCTGTTTTTT.

CDR3 residues: CASSYRGGVYEQYF. For the CDR3, the DNA is TGTGCCAGCAGTTACCGGGGAGGGGTCTACGAGCAGTACTTC. The chain has TRBV6-5 and TRBJ2-5, with TRBD2 matching 7 bases. TRBJ2-7 matches the DNA end more closely, so the J call is doubtful. This CDR3 is built from 14 residues. Germline V gene data show CDR1 as MNHEY and CDR2 as SVGAGI.

The DNA of the CDR3 is TGTGCCAGCAGTTTCATCCCCGGGACAGCCTCCTACGAGCAGTACTTC. This encodes CASSFIPGTASYEQYF. The V and J genes are TRBV28 and TRBJ2-7, with 7 bases matching TRBD1. Per germline, CDR1 MDHEN and CDR2 SYDVKM. V was clipped by 3 bases and J by 0 bases; unmatched bases: 8. The CDR3 has 16 amino acids.

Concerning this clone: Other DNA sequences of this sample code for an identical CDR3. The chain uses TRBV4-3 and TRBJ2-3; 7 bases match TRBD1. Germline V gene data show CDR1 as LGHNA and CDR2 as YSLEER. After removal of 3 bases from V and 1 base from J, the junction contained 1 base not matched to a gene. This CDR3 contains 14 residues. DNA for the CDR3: TGCGCCAGCAGCCAGGACAGGCGCACAGATACGCAGTATTTT. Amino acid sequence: CASSQDRRTDTQYF.

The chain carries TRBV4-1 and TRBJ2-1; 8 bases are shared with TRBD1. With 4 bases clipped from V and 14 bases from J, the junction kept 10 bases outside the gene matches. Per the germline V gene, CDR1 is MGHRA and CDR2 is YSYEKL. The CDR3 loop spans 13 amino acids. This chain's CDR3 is CASSRTWTGPEFF. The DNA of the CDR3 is TGCGCCAGCAGCCGCACATGGACAGGGCCAGAGTTCTTC.

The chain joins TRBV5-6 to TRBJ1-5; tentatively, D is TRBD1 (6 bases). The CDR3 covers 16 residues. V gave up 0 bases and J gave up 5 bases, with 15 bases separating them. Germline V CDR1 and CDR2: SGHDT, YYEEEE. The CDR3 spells CASSLEGAGDYQPQHF. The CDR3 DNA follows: TGTGCCAGCAGCTTGGAAGGGGCAGGGGATTATCAGCCCCAGCATTTT.

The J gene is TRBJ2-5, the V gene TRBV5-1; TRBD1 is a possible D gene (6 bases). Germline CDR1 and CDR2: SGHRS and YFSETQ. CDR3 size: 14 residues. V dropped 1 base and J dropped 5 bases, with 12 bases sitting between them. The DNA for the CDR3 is TGCGCCAGCAGCTTGACAGGGCCTGGGGAGACCCAGTACTTC. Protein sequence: CASSLTGPGETQYF.

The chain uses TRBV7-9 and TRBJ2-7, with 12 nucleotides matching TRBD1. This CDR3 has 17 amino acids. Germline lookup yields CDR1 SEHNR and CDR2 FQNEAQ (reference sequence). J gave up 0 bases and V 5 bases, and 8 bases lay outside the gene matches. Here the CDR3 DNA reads TGTGCCAGCAGCGAAGGGACAGGGGGCCTGAGCTCCTACGAGCAGTACTTC. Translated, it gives CASSEGTGGLSSYEQYF.

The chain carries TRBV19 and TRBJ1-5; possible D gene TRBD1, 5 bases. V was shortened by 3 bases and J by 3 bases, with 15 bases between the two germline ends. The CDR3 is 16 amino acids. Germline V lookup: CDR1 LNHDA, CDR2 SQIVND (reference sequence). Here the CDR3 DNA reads TGTGCCAGTAGTATCTTGTTACAGGTCCACAATCAGCCCCAGCATTTT. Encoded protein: CASSILLQVHNQPQHF.

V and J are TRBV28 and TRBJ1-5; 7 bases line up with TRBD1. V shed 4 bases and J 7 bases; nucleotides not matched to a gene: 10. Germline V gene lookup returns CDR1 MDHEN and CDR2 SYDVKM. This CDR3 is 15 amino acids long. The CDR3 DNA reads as TGTGCCAGCAGTTCCGCCGACAGGGTTAGGCAGCCCCAGCATTTT. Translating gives CASSSADRVRQPQHF.

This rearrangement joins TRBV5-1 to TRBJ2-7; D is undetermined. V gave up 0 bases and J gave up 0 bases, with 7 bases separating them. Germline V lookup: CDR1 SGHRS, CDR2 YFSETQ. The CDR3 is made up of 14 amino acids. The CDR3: CASSLAASSYEQYF. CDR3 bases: TGCGCCAGCAGCTTGGCCGCTAGCTCCTACGAGCAGTACTTC.